This TCR beta chain appears in the sequencing data of a study of response to subunit inactivated influenza vaccine. CDR3 length: 20 amino acids. V dropped 0 bases and J dropped 3; count of bases not matched to a gene: 19. In germline, CDR1 is ENHRY, CDR2 SYGVKD. Study-level results: The authors suggested that every seasonal influenza vaccination recruits few new T cells.

TCRdb processed the RT-PCR reads anew with MiXCR; each CDR3 protein has one entry. The sample has 540,000 or so distinct CDR3 sequences; roughly 13% are singletons. This clonotype was observed a handful of times. What it recognizes is unknown. Sample: PBMCs from blood, taken roughly 45 days after vaccination. The V call is TRBV10-3, the J call TRBJ2-7; 8 positions match TRBD1. The sequence was collected from a man in his fifties who received an inactivated influenza vaccine. The CDR3: CAISESSGHTSGTGIYEQYF. The CDR3 DNA follows: TGTGCCATCAGTGAGTCTTCTGGTCACACCTCCGGGACAGGCATCTACGAGCAGTACTTC.